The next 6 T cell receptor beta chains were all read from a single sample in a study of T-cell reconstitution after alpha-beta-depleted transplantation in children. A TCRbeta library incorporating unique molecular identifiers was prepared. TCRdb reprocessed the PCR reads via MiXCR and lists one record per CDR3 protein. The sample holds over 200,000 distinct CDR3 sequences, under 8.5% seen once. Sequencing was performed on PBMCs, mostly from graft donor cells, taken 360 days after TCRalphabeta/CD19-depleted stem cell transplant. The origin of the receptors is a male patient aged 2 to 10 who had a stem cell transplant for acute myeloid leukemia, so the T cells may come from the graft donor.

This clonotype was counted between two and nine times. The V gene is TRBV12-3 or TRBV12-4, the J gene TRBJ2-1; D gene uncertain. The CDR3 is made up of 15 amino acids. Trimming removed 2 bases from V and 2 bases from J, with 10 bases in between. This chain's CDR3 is CASSLWEVPYNEQFF. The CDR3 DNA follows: TGTGCCAGCAGTTTATGGGAAGTCCCCTACAATGAGCAGTTCTTC.

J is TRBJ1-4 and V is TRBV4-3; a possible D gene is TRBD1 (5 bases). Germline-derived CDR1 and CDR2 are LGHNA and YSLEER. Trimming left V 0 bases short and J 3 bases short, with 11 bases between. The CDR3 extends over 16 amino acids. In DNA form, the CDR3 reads TGCGCCAGCAGCCAAGATTGGCAGGGAGCTAATGAAAAACTGTTTTTT. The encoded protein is CASSQDWQGANEKLFF.

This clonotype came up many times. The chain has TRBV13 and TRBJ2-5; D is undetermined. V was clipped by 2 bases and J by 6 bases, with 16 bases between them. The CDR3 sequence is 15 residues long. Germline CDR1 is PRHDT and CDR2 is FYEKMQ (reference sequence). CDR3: CASSLKGRRLKTQYF. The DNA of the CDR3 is TGTGCCAGCAGCTTAAAGGGAAGGCGTTTGAAGACCCAGTACTTC.

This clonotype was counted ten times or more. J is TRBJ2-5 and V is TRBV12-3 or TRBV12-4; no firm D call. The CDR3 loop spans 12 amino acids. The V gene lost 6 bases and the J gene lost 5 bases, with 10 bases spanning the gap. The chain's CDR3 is CASRRLDETQYF. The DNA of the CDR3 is TGTGCCAGCAGACGACTGGATGAGACCCAGTACTTC.

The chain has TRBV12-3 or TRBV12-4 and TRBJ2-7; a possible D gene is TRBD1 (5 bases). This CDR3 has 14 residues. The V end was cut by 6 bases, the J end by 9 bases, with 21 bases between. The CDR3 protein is CASSFLLLWGGQYF. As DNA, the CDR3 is TGTGCCAGCAGCTTCCTCCTTCTTTGGGGCGGGCAGTACTTC.

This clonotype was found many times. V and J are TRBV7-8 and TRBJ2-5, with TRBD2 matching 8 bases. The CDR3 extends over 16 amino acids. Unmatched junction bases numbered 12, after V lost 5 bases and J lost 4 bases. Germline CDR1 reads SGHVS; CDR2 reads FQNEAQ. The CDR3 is CASSPRVAGTGETQYF. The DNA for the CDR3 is TGTGCCAGCAGCCCCCGAGTAGCGGGGACGGGAGAGACCCAGTACTTC. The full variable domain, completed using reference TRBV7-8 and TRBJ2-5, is GAGVSQSPRYKVAKRGQDVALRCDPISGHVSLFWYQQALGQGPEFLTYFQNEAQLDKSGLPSDRFFAERPEGSVSTLKIQRTQQEDSAVYLCASSPRVAGTGETQYFGPGTRLLVL.